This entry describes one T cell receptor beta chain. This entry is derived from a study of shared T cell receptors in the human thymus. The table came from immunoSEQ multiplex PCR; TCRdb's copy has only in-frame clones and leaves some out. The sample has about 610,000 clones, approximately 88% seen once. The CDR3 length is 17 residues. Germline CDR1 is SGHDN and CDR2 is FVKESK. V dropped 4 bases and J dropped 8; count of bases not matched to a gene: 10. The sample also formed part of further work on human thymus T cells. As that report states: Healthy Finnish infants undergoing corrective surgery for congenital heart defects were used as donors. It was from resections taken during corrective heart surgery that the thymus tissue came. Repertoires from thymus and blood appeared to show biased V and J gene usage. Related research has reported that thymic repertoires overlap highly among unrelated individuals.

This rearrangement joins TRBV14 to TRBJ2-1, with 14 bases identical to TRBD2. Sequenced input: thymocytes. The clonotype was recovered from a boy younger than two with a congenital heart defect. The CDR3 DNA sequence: TGTGCCAGCAGCCCCCGACTAGCGGGAGGGCTTGGGGATGAGCAGTTCTTC. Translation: CASSPRLAGGLGDEQFF.